There are a few counts of the clone carrying this T cell receptor (beta chain). Time point denoted: pre-sensitization, week 0. Specified treatment: therapeutic diphenylcyclopropenone sensitization with weekly scalp DPC. This sample stems from a study of human T cells and chemical hapten exposure. TCRdb recomputed calls from the RACE reads with MiXCR, one row per CDR3 protein. The data contain more than 150,000 distinct CDR3 sequences, almost 30% of them singletons. The V gene's germline CDR1 is SGHVT and CDR2 SQSDAQ. The CDR3 spans 15 residues. V was pared by 2 bases and J by 3 bases, with 14 bases between.

This sequence originates from a woman in her 30s with alopecia areata. Some clones in this sample may be carry-over from other donors' samples. This chain links TRBV7-4 with TRBJ2-7, with D possibly TRBD2 on 6 matching bases. The source material was whole blood, sampled in connection with sensitization to the hapten diphenylcyclopropenone (DPC). The CDR3 bases are TGTGCCAGCAGCTTACCCGGTGACGGGAGCTACGAGCAGTACTTC. This gives the protein CASSLPGDGSYEQYF.